The present TCR beta chain was sequenced within a study of blood T cell repertoires in COVID-19. Across the whole study: COVID-19 samples from acute and convalescent phases originated in the United States, Italy and Spain.

Germline V gene sequence: CDR1 GTSNPN, CDR2 SVGIG (reference sequence). The CDR3 covers 13 residues. With 2 bases removed from V and 4 bases from J, the gap between germline ends came to 9 bases. Cohorts were assigned according to the clinical history that participants reported. Authors' analysis steps: Reference gene primer amplification gave nucleated cell count estimates. TCRdb's copy holds only in-frame clones and misses some; the assay was immunoSEQ multiplex PCR. D and trimming come from the DNA, and the V and J calls and clone size come from that table. The sample has about 270,000 clones; around 90% are singletons. This clone was counted only a few times. The same CDR3 can be traced to other DNA sequences in this sample.

The V and J genes are TRBV30 and TRBJ1-5, with a tentative D call TRBD1 (6 bases). The source material was PBMCs or T cells enriched from blood (not recorded which). The receptor's source is a woman in her forties or fifties who had recovered from COVID-19. CDR3 nucleotides: TGTGCCTGGAGTTGGACAGAAAATCAGCCCCAGCATTTT. Encoded protein: CAWSWTENQPQHF. Supplemented by reference TRBV30 and TRBJ1-5, the full variable domain reads SQTIHQWPATLVQPVGSPLSLECTVEGTSNPNLYWYRQAAGRGLQLLFYSVGIGQISSEVPQNLSASRPQDRQFILSSKKLLLSDSGFYLCAWSWTENQPQHFGDGTRLSIL.